This T cell receptor beta chain originates from a study of vaccination effects on CD4 cells after COVID-19. General observations from the study: Healthy vaccinees had only 1 of 255 vaccine-induced clones cross-react with common cold coronaviruses. Few convalescent patients were included, and no early post-infection timepoints were sampled.

Germline loops: CDR1 SGDLS, CDR2 YYNGEE. Trimming stripped 0 bases from V and 4 bases from J, with 10 bases between. The CDR3 runs to 14 residues. Antigen-specific CD4+ T cells were expanded (with viral peptide pools) by the ViraFEST assay ahead of sequencing. After less than 11 days in culture, the CD4+ T cells were isolated. Vaccinated participants had no history of SARS-CoV-2 infection and tested negative for nucleocapsid antibodies. Cultivation was performed at a few million PBMC per well with around 9.3 IU/ml IL-2 and 9.5 to 10 ug/ml peptides added. Data came from immunoSEQ multiplex PCR; TCRdb stores just in-frame clones and leaves some out. This repertoire shows 40,000 to 50,000 clones, roughly 70% found once; its top ten account for under 30%. As regards this clone: Its antigen is unidentified.

This TCR came from a human donor who received a COVID-19 vaccine. This sequence joins TRBV9 and TRBJ2-5; D not resolved. This sample comprised CD4+ T cells from PBMCs cultured with HCoV-OC43 spike peptides, obtained before COVID-19 vaccination. Subset: HCoV-OC43 spike overlapping peptide pool stimulation. The CDR3 loop reads CASSVVRSGETQYF. The CDR3 DNA follows: TGTGCCAGCAGCGTAGTTCGGAGTGGAGAGACCCAGTACTTC.